This T cell receptor (beta chain) came from a study of CD4 T cells in relation to SARS-CoV-2 and coronaviruses. Background on the study: PBMCs were cultured with antigen for roughly 11 days before TCR beta sequencing. Convalescent donors were aged roughly 20 to 80, with median approximately 41 years. Convalescent patients were roughly eight males and 4 females; two were Hispanic.

CDR1 and CDR2 from the germline V gene are SGHDT and YYEEEE. The trim removed 0 bases at V and 2 bases at J, leaving 4 bases unmatched. There are 15 residues in the CDR3. Turning to this clone: Its antigen is undetermined.

Profiled with immunoSEQ multiplex PCR; TCRdb holds only in-frame clones, not every one. The sample has some 38,000 clones; around four fifths are singletons. This sequence originates from an adult with COVID-19. The V gene is TRBV5-6, the J gene TRBJ2-7; 8 bases are shared with TRBD1. Source material: memory CD4+ T cells from PBMCs, cultured in vitro. The CDR3 sequence: CASSLARGQAYEQYF. Here the CDR3 DNA reads TGTGCCAGCAGCTTGGCCAGGGGACAGGCCTACGAGCAGTACTTC.